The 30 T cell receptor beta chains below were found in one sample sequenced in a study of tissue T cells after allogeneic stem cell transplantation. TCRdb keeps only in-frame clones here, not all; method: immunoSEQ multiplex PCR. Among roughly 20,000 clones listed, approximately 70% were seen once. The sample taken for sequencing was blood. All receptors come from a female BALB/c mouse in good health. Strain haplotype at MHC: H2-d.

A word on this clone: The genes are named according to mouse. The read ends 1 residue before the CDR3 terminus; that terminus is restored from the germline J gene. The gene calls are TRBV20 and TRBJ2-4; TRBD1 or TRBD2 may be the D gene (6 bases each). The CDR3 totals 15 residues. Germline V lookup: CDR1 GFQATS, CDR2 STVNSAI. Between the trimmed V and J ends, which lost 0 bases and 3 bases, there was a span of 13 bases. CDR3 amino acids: CGAREKGGLQNTLYF. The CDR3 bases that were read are TGTGGTGCTAGGGAAAAGGGGGGTTTGCAAAACACCTTGTAC.

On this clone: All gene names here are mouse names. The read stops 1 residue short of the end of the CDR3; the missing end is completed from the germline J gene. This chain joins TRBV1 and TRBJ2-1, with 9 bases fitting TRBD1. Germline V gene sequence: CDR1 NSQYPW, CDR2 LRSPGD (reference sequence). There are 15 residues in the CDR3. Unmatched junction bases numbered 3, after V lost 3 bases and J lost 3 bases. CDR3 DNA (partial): TGCACCTGCAGTGCCCCGACAGGGGGCTATGCTGAGCAGTTC. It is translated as CTCSAPTGGYAEQF. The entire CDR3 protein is CTCSAPTGGYAEQFF.

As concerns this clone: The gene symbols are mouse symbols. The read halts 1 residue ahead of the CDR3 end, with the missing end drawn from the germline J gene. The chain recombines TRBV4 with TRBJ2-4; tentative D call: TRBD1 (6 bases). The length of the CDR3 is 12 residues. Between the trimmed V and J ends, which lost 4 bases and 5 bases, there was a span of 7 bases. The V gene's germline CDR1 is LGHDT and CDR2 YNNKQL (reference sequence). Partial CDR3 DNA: TGTGCCAGCAGCTTACAGGGAAACACCTTGTAC. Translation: CASSLQGNTLY. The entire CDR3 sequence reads CASSLQGNTLYF.

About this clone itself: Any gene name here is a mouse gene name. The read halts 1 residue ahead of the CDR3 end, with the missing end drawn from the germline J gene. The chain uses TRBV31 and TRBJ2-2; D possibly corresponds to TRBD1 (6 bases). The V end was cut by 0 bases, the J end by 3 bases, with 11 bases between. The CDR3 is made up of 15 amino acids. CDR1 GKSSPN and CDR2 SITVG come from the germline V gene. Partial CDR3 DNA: TGTGCCTGGAGTCTCAGGGGACGGGACACCGGGCAGCTCTAC. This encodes CAWSLRGRDTGQLY. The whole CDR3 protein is CAWSLRGRDTGQLYF.

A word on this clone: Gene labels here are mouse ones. The part of the CDR3 DNA that was read is TGTGCCAGCAGTATGGCAGGGTCATACACAGAAGTCTTC. Amino acid sequence: CASSMAGSYTEVF. In full, the CDR3 reads CASSMAGSYTEVFF. V gene TRBV19 combines with J gene TRBJ1-1; a possible D gene is TRBD1 (5 bases). The read halts 1 residue ahead of the CDR3 end, with the missing end drawn from the germline J gene. Germline values: CDR1 FNHDT, CDR2 SITEND (reference sequence). Deletions cut 2 bases from V and 3 bases from J, with 11 bases between. CDR3 length: 14 residues.

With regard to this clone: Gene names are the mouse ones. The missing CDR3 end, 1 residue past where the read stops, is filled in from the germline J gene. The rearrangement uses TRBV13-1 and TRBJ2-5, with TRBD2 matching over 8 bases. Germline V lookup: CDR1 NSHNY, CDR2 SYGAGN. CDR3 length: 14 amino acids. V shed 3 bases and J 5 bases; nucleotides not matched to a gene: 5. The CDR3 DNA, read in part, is TGTGCCAGCAGTGGTCGGGGGGGGCGAGACACCCAGTAC. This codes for CASSGRGGRDTQY. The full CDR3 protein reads CASSGRGGRDTQYF.

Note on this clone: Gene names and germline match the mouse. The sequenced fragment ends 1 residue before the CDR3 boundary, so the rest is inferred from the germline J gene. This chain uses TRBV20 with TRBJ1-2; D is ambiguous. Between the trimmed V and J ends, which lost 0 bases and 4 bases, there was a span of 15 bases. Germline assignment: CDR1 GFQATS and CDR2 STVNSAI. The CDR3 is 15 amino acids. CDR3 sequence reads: CGARDQAGARSDYTF. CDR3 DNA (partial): TGTGGTGCTAGGGATCAGGCAGGAGCGCGCTCCGACTACACC.

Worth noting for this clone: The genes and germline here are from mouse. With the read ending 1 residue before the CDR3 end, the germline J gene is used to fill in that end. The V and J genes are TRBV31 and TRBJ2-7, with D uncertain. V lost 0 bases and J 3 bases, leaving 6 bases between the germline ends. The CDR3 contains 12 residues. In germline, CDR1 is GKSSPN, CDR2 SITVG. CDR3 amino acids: CAWSLVHYEQYF. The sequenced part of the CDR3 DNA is TGTGCCTGGAGTCTAGTTCACTATGAACAGTAC.

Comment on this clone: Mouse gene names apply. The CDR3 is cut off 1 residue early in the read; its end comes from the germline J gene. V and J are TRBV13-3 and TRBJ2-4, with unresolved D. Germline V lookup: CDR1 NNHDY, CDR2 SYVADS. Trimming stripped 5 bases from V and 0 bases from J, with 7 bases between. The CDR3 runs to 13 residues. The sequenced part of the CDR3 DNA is TGTGCCAGCAGAACCTCTAGTCAAAACACCTTGTAC. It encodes CASRTSSQNTLY. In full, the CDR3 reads CASRTSSQNTLYF.

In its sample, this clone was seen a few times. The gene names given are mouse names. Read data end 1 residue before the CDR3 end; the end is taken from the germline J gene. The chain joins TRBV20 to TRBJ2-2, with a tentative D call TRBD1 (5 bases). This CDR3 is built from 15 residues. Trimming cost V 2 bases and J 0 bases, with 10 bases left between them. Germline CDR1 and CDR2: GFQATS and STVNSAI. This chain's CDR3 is CGARNGHANTGQLYF. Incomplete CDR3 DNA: TGTGGTGCTAGGAACGGACATGCAAACACCGGGCAGCTCTAC.

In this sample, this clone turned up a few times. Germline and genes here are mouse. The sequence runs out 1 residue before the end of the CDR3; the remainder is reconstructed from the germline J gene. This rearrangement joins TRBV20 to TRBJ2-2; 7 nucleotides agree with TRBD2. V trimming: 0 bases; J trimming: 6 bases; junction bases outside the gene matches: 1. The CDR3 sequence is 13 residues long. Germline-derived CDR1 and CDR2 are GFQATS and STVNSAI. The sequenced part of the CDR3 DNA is TGTGGTGCTAGGGATGGACTGGCCGGGCAGCTCTAC. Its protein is CGARDGLAGQLY. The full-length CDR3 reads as CGARDGLAGQLYF. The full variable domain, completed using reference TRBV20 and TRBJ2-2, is GALVYQYPRRTICKSGTSMRMECQAVGFQATSVAWYRQSPQKTFELIALSTVNSAIKYEQNFTQEKFPISHPNLSFSSMTVLNAYLEDRGLYLCGARDGLAGQLYFGEGSKLTVL.

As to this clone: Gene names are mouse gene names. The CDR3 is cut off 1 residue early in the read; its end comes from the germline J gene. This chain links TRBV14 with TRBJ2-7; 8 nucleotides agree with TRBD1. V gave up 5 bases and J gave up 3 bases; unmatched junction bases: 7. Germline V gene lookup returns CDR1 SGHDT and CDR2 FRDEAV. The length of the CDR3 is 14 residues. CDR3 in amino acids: CASSPYRGVYEQYF. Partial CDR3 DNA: TGTGCCAGCAGCCCATACAGGGGGGTCTATGAACAGTAC.

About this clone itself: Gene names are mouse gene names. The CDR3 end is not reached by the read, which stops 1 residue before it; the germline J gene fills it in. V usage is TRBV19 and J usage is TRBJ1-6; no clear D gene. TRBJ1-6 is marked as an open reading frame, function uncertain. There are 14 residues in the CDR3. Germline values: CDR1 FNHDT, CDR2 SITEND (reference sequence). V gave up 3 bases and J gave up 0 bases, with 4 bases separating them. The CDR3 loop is CASSRPSYNSPLYF. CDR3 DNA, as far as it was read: TGTGCCAGCAGTAGACCTTCCTATAATTCGCCCCTCTAC.

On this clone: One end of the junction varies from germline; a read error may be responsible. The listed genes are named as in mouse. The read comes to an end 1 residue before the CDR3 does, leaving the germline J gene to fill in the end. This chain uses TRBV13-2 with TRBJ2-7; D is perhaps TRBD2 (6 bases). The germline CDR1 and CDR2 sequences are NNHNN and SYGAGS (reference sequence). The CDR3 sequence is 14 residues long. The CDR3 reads CASSDALGNYEQYF. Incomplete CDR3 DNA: TGTGCCAGCAGTGATGCCCTGGGGAACTATGAACAGTAC.

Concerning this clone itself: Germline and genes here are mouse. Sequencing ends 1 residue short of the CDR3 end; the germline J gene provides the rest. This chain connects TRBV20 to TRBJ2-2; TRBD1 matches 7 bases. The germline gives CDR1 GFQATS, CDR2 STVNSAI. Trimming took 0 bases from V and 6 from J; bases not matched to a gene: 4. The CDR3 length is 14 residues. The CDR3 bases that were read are TGTGGTGCTAGGGATCAGGGGGAGTCCGGGCAGCTCTAC. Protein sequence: CGARDQGESGQLY. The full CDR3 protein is CGARDQGESGQLYF.

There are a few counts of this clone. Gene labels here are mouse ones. The CDR3 region is CASSQEKGWEQYF. The covered CDR3 bases are TGTGCCAGCAGCCAAGAGAAGGGTTGGGAACAGTAC. The chain has TRBV2 and TRBJ2-7, with D unresolved. The CDR3 end is not reached by the read, which stops 1 residue before it; the germline J gene fills it in. The germline V and J ends were trimmed by 0 bases and 7 bases, with 10 bases remaining between them. Germline V CDR1 and CDR2: LGHNA, YSYQKL. This CDR3 comprises 13 residues.

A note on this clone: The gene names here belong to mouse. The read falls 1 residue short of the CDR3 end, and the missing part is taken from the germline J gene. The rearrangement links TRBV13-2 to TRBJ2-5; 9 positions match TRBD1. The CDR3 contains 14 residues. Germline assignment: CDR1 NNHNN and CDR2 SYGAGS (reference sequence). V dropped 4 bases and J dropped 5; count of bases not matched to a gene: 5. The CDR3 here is CASGTPGQGDTQYF. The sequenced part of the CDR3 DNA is TGTGCCAGCGGTACCCCGGGACAGGGAGACACCCAGTAC.

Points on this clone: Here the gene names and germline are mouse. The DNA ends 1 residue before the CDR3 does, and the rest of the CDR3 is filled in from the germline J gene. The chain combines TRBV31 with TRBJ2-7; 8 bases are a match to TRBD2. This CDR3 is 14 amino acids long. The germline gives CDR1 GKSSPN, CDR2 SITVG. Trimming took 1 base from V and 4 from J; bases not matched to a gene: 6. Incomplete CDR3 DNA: TGTGCCTGGAGTCCGCGACTGGGGCCGTATGAACAGTAC. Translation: CAWSPRLGPYEQY. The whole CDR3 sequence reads CAWSPRLGPYEQYF.

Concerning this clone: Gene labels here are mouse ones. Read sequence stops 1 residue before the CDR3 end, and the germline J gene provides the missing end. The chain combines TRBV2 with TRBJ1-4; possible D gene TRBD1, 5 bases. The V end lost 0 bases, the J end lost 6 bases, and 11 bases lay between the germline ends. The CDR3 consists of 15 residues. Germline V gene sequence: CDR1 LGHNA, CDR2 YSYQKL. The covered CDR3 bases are TGTGCCAGCAGCCAAGATTCAGGGCGGGACGAAAGATTATTT. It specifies CASSQDSGRDERLF. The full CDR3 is CASSQDSGRDERLFF.

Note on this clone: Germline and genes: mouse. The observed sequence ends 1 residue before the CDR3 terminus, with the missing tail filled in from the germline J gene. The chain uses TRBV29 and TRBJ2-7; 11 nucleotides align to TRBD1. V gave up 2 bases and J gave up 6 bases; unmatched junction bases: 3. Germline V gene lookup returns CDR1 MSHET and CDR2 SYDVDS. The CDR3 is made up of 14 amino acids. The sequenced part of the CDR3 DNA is TGTGCTAGCAGTTTACTGGACAGGGGGCTTGAACAGTAC. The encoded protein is CASSLLDRGLEQY. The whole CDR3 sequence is CASSLLDRGLEQYF.

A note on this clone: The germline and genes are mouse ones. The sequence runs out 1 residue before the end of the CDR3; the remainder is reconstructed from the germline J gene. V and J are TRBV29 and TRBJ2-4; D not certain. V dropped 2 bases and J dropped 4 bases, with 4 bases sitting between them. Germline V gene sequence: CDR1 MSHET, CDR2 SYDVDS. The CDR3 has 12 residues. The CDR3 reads CASSLGKNTLYF. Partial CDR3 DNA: TGTGCTAGCAGTTTAGGAAAAAACACCTTGTAC. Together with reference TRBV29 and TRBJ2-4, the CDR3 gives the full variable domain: DMKVTQMPRYLIKRMGENVLLECGQDMSHETMYWYRQDPGLGLQLIYISYDVDSNSEGDIPKGYRVSRKKREHFSLILDSAKTNQTSVYFCASSLGKNTLYFGAGTRLSVL.

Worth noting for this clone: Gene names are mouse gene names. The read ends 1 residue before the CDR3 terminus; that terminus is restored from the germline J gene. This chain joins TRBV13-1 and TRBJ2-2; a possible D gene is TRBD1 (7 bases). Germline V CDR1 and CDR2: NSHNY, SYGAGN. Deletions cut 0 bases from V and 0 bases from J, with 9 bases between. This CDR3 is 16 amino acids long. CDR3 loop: CASSDVRGANTGQLYF. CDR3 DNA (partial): TGTGCCAGCAGTGATGTCAGGGGGGCAAACACCGGGCAGCTCTAC.

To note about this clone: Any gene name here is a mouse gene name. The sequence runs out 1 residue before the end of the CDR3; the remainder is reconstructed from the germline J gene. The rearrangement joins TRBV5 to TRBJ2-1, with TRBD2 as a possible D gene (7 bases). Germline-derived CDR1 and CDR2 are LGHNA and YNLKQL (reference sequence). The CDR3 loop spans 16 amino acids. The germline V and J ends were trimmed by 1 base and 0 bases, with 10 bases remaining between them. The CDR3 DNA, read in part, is TGTGCCAGCAGCCAAGGGCTGGGGGCTAACTATGCTGAGCAGTTC. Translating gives CASSQGLGANYAEQF. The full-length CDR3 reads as CASSQGLGANYAEQFF.

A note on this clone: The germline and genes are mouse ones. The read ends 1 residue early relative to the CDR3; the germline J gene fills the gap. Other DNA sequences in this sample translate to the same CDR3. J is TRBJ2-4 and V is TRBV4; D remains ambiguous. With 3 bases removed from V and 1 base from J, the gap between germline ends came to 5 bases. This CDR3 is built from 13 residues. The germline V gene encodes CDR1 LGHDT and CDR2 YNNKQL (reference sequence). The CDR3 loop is CASSYQGQNTLYF. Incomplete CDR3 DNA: TGTGCCAGCAGCTACCAGGGTCAAAACACCTTGTAC.

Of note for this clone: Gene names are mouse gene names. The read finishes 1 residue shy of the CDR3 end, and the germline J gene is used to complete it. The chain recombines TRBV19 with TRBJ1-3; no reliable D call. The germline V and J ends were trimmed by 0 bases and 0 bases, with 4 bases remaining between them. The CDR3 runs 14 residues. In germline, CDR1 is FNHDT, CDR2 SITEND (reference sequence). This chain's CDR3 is CASSIVNSGNTLYF. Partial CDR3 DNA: TGTGCCAGCAGTATAGTCAATTCTGGAAATACGCTCTAT. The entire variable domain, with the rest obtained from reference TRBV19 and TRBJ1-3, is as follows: GGIITQTPKFLIGQEGQKLTLKCQQNFNHDTMYWYRQDSGKGLRLIYYSITENDLQKGDLSEGYDASREKKSSFSLTVTSAQKNEMAVFLCASSIVNSGNTLYFGEGSRLIVV.

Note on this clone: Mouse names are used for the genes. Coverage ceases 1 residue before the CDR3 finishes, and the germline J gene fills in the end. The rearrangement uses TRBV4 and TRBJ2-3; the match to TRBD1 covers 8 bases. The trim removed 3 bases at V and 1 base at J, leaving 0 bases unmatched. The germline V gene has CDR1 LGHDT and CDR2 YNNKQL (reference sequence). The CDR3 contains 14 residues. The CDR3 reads CASSYRGRAETLYF. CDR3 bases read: TGTGCCAGCAGCTACAGGGGGCGTGCAGAAACGCTGTAT.

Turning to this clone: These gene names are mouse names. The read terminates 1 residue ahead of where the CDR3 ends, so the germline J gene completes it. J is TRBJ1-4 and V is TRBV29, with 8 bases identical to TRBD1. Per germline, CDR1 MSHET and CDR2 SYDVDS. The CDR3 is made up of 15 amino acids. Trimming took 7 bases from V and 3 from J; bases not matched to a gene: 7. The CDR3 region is CASNWAGGTNERLFF. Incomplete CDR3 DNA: TGTGCTAGCAACTGGGCAGGGGGCACCAACGAAAGATTATTT.

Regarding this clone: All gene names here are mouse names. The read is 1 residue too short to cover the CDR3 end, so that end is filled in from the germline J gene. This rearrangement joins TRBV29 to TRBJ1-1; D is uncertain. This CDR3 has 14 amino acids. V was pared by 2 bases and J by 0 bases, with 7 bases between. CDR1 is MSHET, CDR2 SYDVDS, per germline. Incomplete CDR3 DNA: TGTGCTAGCAGTTTACCAGGTCCAAACACAGAAGTCTTC. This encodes CASSLPGPNTEVF. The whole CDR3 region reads CASSLPGPNTEVFF.

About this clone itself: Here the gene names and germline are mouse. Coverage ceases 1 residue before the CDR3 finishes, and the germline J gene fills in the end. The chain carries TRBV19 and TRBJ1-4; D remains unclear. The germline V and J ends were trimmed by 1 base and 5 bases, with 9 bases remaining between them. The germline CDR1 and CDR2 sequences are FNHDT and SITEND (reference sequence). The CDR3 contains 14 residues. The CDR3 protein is CASSITKINERLFF. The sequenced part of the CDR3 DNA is TGTGCCAGCAGTATAACAAAAATAAACGAAAGATTATTT.

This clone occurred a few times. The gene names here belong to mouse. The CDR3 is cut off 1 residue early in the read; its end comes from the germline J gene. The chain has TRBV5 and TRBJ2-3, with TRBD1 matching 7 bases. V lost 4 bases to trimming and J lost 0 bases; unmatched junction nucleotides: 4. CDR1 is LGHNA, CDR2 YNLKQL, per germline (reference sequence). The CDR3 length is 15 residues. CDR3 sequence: CASSLGQVSAETLYF. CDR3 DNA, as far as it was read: TGTGCCAGCAGCCTCGGACAGGTTAGTGCAGAAACGCTGTAT.